The clone carrying this T cell receptor (beta chain) came up many times. Trimming at V came to 3 bases and at J to 4 bases, leaving 7 bases not matched to a gene. The germline V gene encodes CDR1 MDHEN and CDR2 SYDVKM. The CDR3 sequence is 16 residues long. Researchers amplified the TCR beta CDR3 regions from RNA transcripts. The HTBI primer set was used in a first-round RT-PCR of the TCR CDR3. TCRdb re-derived calls from the multiplex PCR reads in MiXCR, one entry per CDR3 protein. The sample contains 350,000 or so distinct CDR3 sequences, approximately 18% of which appear only once. The data derive from a study of T cells in Graves' hyperthyroidism and ophthalmopathy.

The V call is TRBV28, the J call TRBJ2-2; 8 bases align to TRBD1. This receptor was taken from a woman aged 40 to 49 with Graves' ophthalmopathy. The sequencing input was blood. CDR3 amino acids: CASSFRGRRGTGELFF. CDR3 DNA sequence: TGTGCCAGCAGTTTCAGGGGGCGACGTGGCACCGGGGAGCTGTTTTTT.